Following are 15 T cell receptor beta chains from one sample sequenced in a study of identical twins. MiXCR, applied by TCRdb to the 5' RACE reads, yields one record per CDR3 protein. This table holds 420,000 or so distinct CDR3 sequences, around 18% found once. The sequenced sample was naive T cells sorted from blood. The origin of the receptors is a man aged 50 to 60 in good health.

As DNA, the CDR3 is TGCAGCGTTGGGACCAGGGCGAAAGAGACCCAGTACTTC. Translating it yields CSVGTRAKETQYF. The chain has TRBV29-1 and TRBJ2-5; D is possibly TRBD1 (5 bases). Germline lookup yields CDR1 SQVTM and CDR2 ANQGSEA. V was trimmed by 4 bases and J by 3 bases, leaving 12 bases between them. This CDR3 has 13 amino acids.

This clonotype was detected ten times or more. The chain links TRBV5-1 to TRBJ2-7, with D possibly being TRBD2 (7 bases). This CDR3 has 15 residues. The germline V gene encodes CDR1 SGHRS and CDR2 YFSETQ. Deletions cut 3 bases from V and 2 bases from J, with 15 bases between. CDR3 sequence: CASSWGAGGTYEQYF. CDR3 bases: TGCGCCAGCAGCTGGGGGGCCGGGGGGACCTACGAGCAGTACTTC.

This clonotype was seen a few times. The chain recombines TRBV6-1 with TRBJ2-1, with 9 positions matching TRBD1. With V trimmed by 5 bases and J by 7 bases, 9 bases remained unmatched. The CDR3 consists of 15 residues. Germline values: CDR1 MNHNS, CDR2 SASEGT. The chain's CDR3 is CASSTTGGTGNEQFF. The CDR3 coding sequence is TGTGCCAGCAGTACGACAGGGGGGACTGGAAATGAGCAGTTCTTC.

This clonotype came up a few times. The chain couples TRBV20-1 to TRBJ1-1, with D perhaps matching TRBD1 (5 bases). The V end lost 0 bases, the J end lost 3 bases, and 11 bases lay between the germline ends. Germline lookup yields CDR1 DFQATT and CDR2 SNEGSKA (reference sequence). The CDR3 has 14 residues. The CDR3 region has the DNA TGCAGTGCTAGAGACGAGGGGAGGGACACTGAAGCTTTCTTT. Protein sequence: CSARDEGRDTEAFF.

This sequence joins TRBV29-1 and TRBJ1-2; possible D gene TRBD1, 5 bases. Trimming stripped 3 bases from V and 6 bases from J, with 20 bases between. CDR3 length equals 15 residues. The V gene's germline CDR1 is SQVTM and CDR2 ANQGSEA. CDR3 protein: CSVDRWGPWADGYTF. For the CDR3, the DNA is TGCAGCGTTGATAGGTGGGGACCATGGGCGGATGGCTACACCTTC.

The chain carries TRBV5-1 and TRBJ2-1, with D perhaps given as TRBD1 or TRBD2 (5 bases each). V was shortened by 4 bases and J by 4 bases, with 18 bases between the two germline ends. Germline V gene sequence: CDR1 SGHRS, CDR2 YFSETQ. This CDR3 is built from 16 residues. The CDR3 nucleotides read TGCGCCAGCAGCACGAGGGGCAGGCCTCTATACAATGAGCAGTTCTTC. Its translation is CASSTRGRPLYNEQFF.

This clonotype was counted many times. This chain connects TRBV19 to TRBJ2-1; tentatively, D is TRBD1 (7 bases). Trimming pared 3 bases from V and 4 bases from J, leaving 13 bases between. Germline lookup yields CDR1 LNHDA and CDR2 SQIVND (reference sequence). This CDR3 has 15 amino acids. The CDR3, as DNA: TGTGCCAGTAGTATTAGGCAGGGGGGATACAATGAGCAGTTCTTC. It encodes CASSIRQGGYNEQFF. The full variable domain, completed using reference TRBV19 and TRBJ2-1, is DGGITQSPKYLFRKEGQNVTLSCEQNLNHDAMYWYRQDPGQGLRLIYYSQIVNDFQKGDIAEGYSVSREKKESFPLTVTSAQKNPTAFYLCASSIRQGGYNEQFFGPGTRLTVL.

V is TRBV12-5 and J is TRBJ2-1, with 8 nucleotides matching TRBD1. The CDR3 is 13 amino acids. CDR1 is LGHNT and CDR2 is FRNRAP in the germline V gene. Trimming at V came to 1 base and at J to 9 bases, leaving 2 bases not matched to a gene. This CDR3 reads CASGLGQGFEQFF. The CDR3 coding sequence is TGTGCTAGTGGTTTGGGACAGGGGTTTGAGCAGTTCTTC. The full variable domain, its missing parts supplied by reference TRBV12-5 and TRBJ2-1, is DARVTQTPRHKVTEMGQEVTMRCQPILGHNTVFWYRQTMMQGLELLAYFRNRAPLDDSGMPKDRFSAEMPDATLATLKIQPSEPRDSAVYFCASGLGQGFEQFFGPGTRLTVL.

This clonotype occurred many times. The genes are TRBV5-1 and TRBJ2-2; the D is unclear. V lost 2 bases, J lost 5 bases, and 10 bases lay in between. Germline CDR1 and CDR2: SGHRS and YFSETQ. There are 14 residues in the CDR3. CDR3 residues: CASSLNSLTGELFF. DNA of the CDR3: TGCGCCAGCAGCTTAAACAGCCTAACCGGGGAGCTGTTTTTT.

The chain is built from TRBV6-1 and TRBJ2-1; 11 bases map to TRBD2. Germline V CDR1 and CDR2: MNHNS, SASEGT. This CDR3 comprises 21 residues. With 6 bases clipped from V and 8 bases from J, the junction kept 27 bases outside the gene matches. The CDR3 loop reads CASSDGTSGGGGGLGFYEQFF. The DNA of the CDR3 is TGTGCCAGCAGCGATGGGACTAGCGGAGGCGGGGGCGGTTTGGGTTTTTATGAGCAGTTCTTC.

This clonotype has only a few counts. The CDR3 DNA is TGTGCCAGCAGCTTAGATGGGCAGCCCCAGCATTTT. Encoded protein: CASSLDGQPQHF. The V gene is TRBV7-9, the J gene TRBJ1-5; D remains unclear. Trimming took off 1 base at V and 7 bases at J, with 5 bases between the two ends. Looked up from germline, CDR1 is SEHNR and CDR2 is FQNEAQ (reference sequence). This CDR3 has 12 amino acids.

The V gene is TRBV18, the J gene TRBJ2-3; D possibly corresponds to TRBD1 (6 bases). With 5 bases removed from V and 2 bases from J, the gap between germline ends came to 14 bases. Germline V lookup: CDR1 KGHSH, CDR2 LQKENI. There are 15 residues in the CDR3. The CDR3 bases are TGTGCCAGCTCATCTGAGAGGACAGCCACAGATACGCAGTATTTT. Translated: CASSSERTATDTQYF. Looking up the rest from reference TRBV18 and TRBJ2-3 gives the full variable domain: NAGVMQNPRHLVRRRGQEARLRCSPMKGHSHVYWYRQLPEEGLKFMVYLQKENIIDESGMPKERFSAEFPKEGPSILRIQQVVRGDSAAYFCASSSERTATDTQYFGPGTRLTVL.

This clonotype was detected ten times or more. This sequence joins TRBV3-1 and TRBJ2-1; 7 bases are shared with TRBD1. Germline V gives CDR1 LGHDT, CDR2 YNNKEL (reference sequence). V dropped 3 bases and J dropped 8; count of bases not matched to a gene: 10. The CDR3 loop spans 15 amino acids. The CDR3, as DNA: TGTGCCAGCAGCCACGGACAGGTGGATGGGTATGAGCAGTTCTTC. Amino acid sequence: CASSHGQVDGYEQFF.

This chain links TRBV27 with TRBJ2-1; weak D call: TRBD2 (6 bases). The V gene lost 3 bases and the J gene lost 8 bases, with 11 bases spanning the gap. Germline V CDR1 and CDR2: MNHEY, SMNVEV (reference sequence). CDR3 size: 13 residues. The CDR3 region is CASSLEGSYEQFF. The CDR3 DNA follows: TGTGCCAGCAGTTTGGAGGGTTCTTATGAGCAGTTCTTC.

This clonotype was found many times. V and J are TRBV5-1 and TRBJ2-3, with TRBD2 matching over 10 bases. The ends lost 4 bases at V and 4 bases at J; junction bases unmatched: 6. Germline V gene lookup returns CDR1 SGHRS and CDR2 YFSETQ. This CDR3 is built from 15 residues. In nucleotides, the CDR3 is TGCGCCAGCAGCATTAGCGGGAGGTCCCCAGATACGCAGTATTTT. This translates into CASSISGRSPDTQYF.